This T cell receptor beta chain appears in the sequencing data of a study of T cell repertoires in cytomegalovirus infection. Study-level information: Both a matching HLA type and CMV infection were indicated by public TCR beta signatures.

General study points: In two of eight donors, the top clonotype was HLA-C-restricted CMV-specific.

V lost 3 bases and J lost 3; bases outside the gene matches: 5. Germline assignment: CDR1 LGHNT and CDR2 FRNRAP. CDR3 length: 16 residues. Points on this clonotype: Its target is not known.

Each CDR3 protein is one row after TCRdb ran MiXCR on the reads. Among hundreds of thousands of distinct CDR3 sequences listed, 30% to 40% were seen once. This clonotype originated in a human donor in good health (CMV status not recorded). Some clones in this sample may be carry-over from other donors' samples. The chain uses TRBV12-5 and TRBJ2-1, with 10 nucleotides matching TRBD1. Sequencing used cultured CD8+ T cells from PBMCs, obtained from culture after CMV antigen stimulation. The CDR3: CASGFLGTGDYNEQFF. The DNA for the CDR3 is TGTGCTAGTGGTTTCCTCGGGACAGGGGACTACAATGAGCAGTTCTTC.